This T cell receptor (beta chain) was captured by sequencing in a study of chemoradiotherapy in HPV16-positive cancers. Germline loops: CDR1 SEHNR, CDR2 FQNEAQ (reference sequence). Trimming stripped 3 bases from V and 6 bases from J, with 17 bases between. This CDR3 contains 15 residues. Measured with immunoSEQ multiplex PCR; TCRdb has only the in-frame clones, and not every one. The sample lists more than 10,000 clones; around 68% were seen once. Comments on this clone: Its specificity is unknown.

Findings and caveats of the study: Candidate HPV-specific clones and E7-related TCR motifs grew in tumor during treatment. Only two HPV16-positive patients supplied the functional HPV-specificity definition.

This material was obtained from a patient who underwent chemoradiotherapy. This sequence was found in a human donor with HPV-associated anogenital cancer. The V gene is TRBV7-9, the J gene TRBJ1-1; weak D call: TRBD1 (6 bases). Here the CDR3 reads CASSFPAGVSAEAFF. The CDR3, as DNA: TGTGCCAGCAGCTTCCCGGCAGGGGTTAGCGCTGAAGCTTTCTTT.